What follows are 21 T cell receptor beta chains derived from one specimen sequenced in a study of T cell changes during pregnancy in multiple sclerosis. The protocol was immunoSEQ multiplex PCR, while the TCRdb copy is restricted to in-frame clones and leaves out a portion. The top ten clones hold 8% to 9.5% of a sample with some 70,000 clones, roughly 90% of them seen once. Material: peripheral blood, obtained after pregnancy. The source is a female donor in good health, enrolled as a control in a pregnancy study.

The chain joins TRBV10-1 to TRBJ1-1; TRBD1 aligns across 9 bases. V was pared by 2 bases and J by 5 bases, with 3 bases of the junction left unmatched. Germline CDR1 and CDR2: WNHNN and SYGVQD (reference sequence). This CDR3 is built from 14 residues. CDR3 region: CASSEGTGSTEAFF. CDR3 DNA sequence: TGCGCCAGCAGTGAGGGGACAGGGTCTACTGAAGCTTTCTTT.

The V gene is TRBV13, the J gene TRBJ2-3; tentative D call: TRBD1 (6 bases). Deletions cut 3 bases from V and 4 bases from J, with 8 bases between. The CDR3 contains 13 residues. The germline V gene has CDR1 PRHDT and CDR2 FYEKMQ (reference sequence). CDR3 amino acids: CASSFQGPDTQYF. The CDR3 nucleotides read TGTGCCAGCAGCTTCCAGGGGCCAGATACGCAGTATTTT.

The gene calls are TRBV28 and TRBJ1-2, with a tentative D call TRBD1 (6 bases). With 9 bases removed from V and 3 bases from J, the gap between germline ends came to 17 bases. The CDR3 is 14 residues long. CDR1 and CDR2 from the germline V gene are MDHEN and SYDVKM. This CDR3 reads CASLQGRAYYGYTF. CDR3 nucleotides: TGTGCCAGTCTGCAGGGGCGGGCATACTATGGCTACACCTTC.

The chain recombines TRBV30 with TRBJ2-3, with TRBD2 as a possible D gene (6 bases). Germline assignment: CDR1 GTSNPN and CDR2 SVGIG (reference sequence). The CDR3 has 16 residues. Trimming pared 0 bases from V and 3 bases from J, leaving 16 bases between. Written as DNA, the CDR3 is TGTGCCTGGAGTGTAGGGACGGGAGCTGGTACAGATACGCAGTATTTT. Its protein is CAWSVGTGAGTDTQYF.

The chain has TRBV10-3 and TRBJ2-1, with D perhaps TRBD1 (6 bases). Looked up from germline, CDR1 is ENHRY and CDR2 is SYGVKD. Trimming stripped 10 bases from V and 8 bases from J, with 12 bases between. This CDR3 contains 11 residues. The DNA for the CDR3 is TGTGCCACGCAACAGGGCGATGAGCAGTTCTTC. Protein sequence: CATQQGDEQFF.

The rearrangement joins TRBV4-3 to TRBJ1-4; 9 bases agree with TRBD1. The V gene end was trimmed by 1 base and the J gene end by 5 bases; junction bases not matched to a gene: 5. Germline V gene data show CDR1 as LGHNA and CDR2 as YSLEER. This CDR3 spans 16 amino acids. The CDR3 reads CASSQVWGTGNEKLFF. The CDR3 DNA is TGCGCCAGCAGCCAAGTTTGGGGGACAGGGAATGAAAAACTGTTTTTT.

This clone has a single count. The chain combines TRBV5-6 with TRBJ1-1, with D possibly matching TRBD1 (6 bases). The CDR3 contains 17 residues. Deletions cut 5 bases from V and 0 bases from J, with 20 bases between. Germline loops: CDR1 SGHDT, CDR2 YYEEEE. The CDR3 sequence: CASRLKPGAEVNTEAFF. CDR3 coding DNA: TGTGCCAGCAGACTCAAACCAGGGGCTGAGGTGAACACTGAAGCTTTCTTT.

This sequence joins TRBV27 and TRBJ2-2; no definite D call. This CDR3 has 15 amino acids. The V gene lost 3 bases and the J gene lost 1 base, with 9 bases spanning the gap. The germline V gene has CDR1 MNHEY and CDR2 SMNVEV (reference sequence). Here the CDR3 reads CASSLYRGNTGELFF. The CDR3 DNA sequence: TGTGCCAGCAGTTTGTATCGAGGGAACACCGGGGAGCTGTTTTTT.

This clone was counted a single time. V gene TRBV4-3 combines with J gene TRBJ2-3; 12 positions agree with TRBD2. Germline CDR1 LGHNA, CDR2 YSLEER. After removal of 4 bases from V and 6 bases from J, the junction contained 5 bases not matched to a gene. The CDR3 has 15 amino acids. This CDR3 is CASSPLAGGPDTQYF. The CDR3 region has the DNA TGCGCCAGCAGCCCACTAGCGGGGGGTCCTGATACGCAGTATTTT.

This clone showed up just once. The chain carries TRBV15 and TRBJ2-2; 10 bases fit TRBD1. The CDR3 totals 17 residues. Germline assignment: CDR1 LNHNV and CDR2 YYDKDF (reference sequence). Trimming at V came to 5 bases and at J to 6 bases, leaving 12 bases not matched to a gene. CDR3 loop: CATSSDRGESFAGELFF. The CDR3 coding sequence is TGTGCCACCAGCTCGGACAGGGGGGAGTCTTTTGCCGGGGAGCTGTTTTTT.

The chain links TRBV7-6 to TRBJ2-1, with 7 bases fitting TRBD2. Germline V CDR1 and CDR2: SGHVS, FNYEAQ. The CDR3 is made up of 13 amino acids. J lost 8 bases, V lost 7 bases, and 8 bases had no gene match. The CDR3 protein is CASTSWGRDEQFF. CDR3 sequence (DNA): TGTGCCAGCACCTCCTGGGGGAGGGATGAGCAGTTCTTC. Together with reference TRBV7-6 and TRBJ2-1, the CDR3 gives the full variable domain: GAGVSQSPRYKVTKRGQDVALRCDPISGHVSLYWYRQALGQGPEFLTYFNYEAQQDKSGLPNDRFSAERPEGSISTLTIQRTEQRDSAMYRCASTSWGRDEQFFGPGTRLTVL.

V gene TRBV2 combines with J gene TRBJ1-5; possibly TRBD1 for D (5 bases). V was cut by 5 bases and J by 2 bases, with 10 bases left in between. This CDR3 comprises 14 residues. Germline V lookup: CDR1 SNHLY, CDR2 FYNNEI. The CDR3 nucleotides read TGTGCCAGCAGTCCGTGGGGCGGCAATCAGCCCCAGCATTTT. Translation gives CASSPWGGNQPQHF.

This chain uses TRBV30 with TRBJ1-1; D may be TRBD1 (6 bases). The CDR3 has 15 amino acids. Germline-derived CDR1 and CDR2 are GTSNPN and SVGIG (reference sequence). V gave up 0 bases and J gave up 5 bases, with 16 bases separating them. The CDR3 protein is CAWSVWGGGRTEAFF. DNA of the CDR3: TGTGCCTGGAGTGTTTGGGGGGGCGGTAGGACTGAAGCTTTCTTT. Filled out from reference TRBV30 and TRBJ1-1, the complete variable domain reads SQTIHQWPATLVQPVGSPLSLECTVEGTSNPNLYWYRQAAGRGLQLLFYSVGIGQISSEVPQNLSASRPQDRQFILSSKKLLLSDSGFYLCAWSVWGGGRTEAFFGQGTRLTVV.

This chain links TRBV30 with TRBJ1-1, with D perhaps matching TRBD1 (6 bases). This CDR3 has 14 amino acids. The ends were cut back, 4 bases at V and 0 bases at J, with 12 bases in the middle. The germline CDR1 and CDR2 sequences are GTSNPN and SVGIG (reference sequence). CDR3 nucleotide sequence: TGTGCCTGGACCCGACAGGCAATGAACACTGAAGCTTTCTTT. It specifies CAWTRQAMNTEAFF.

The rearrangement links TRBV7-9 to TRBJ1-2; perhaps TRBD1 as D (6 bases). V was pared by 3 bases and J by 8 bases, with 16 bases between. Germline V gene data show CDR1 as SEHNR and CDR2 as FQNEAQ (reference sequence). The CDR3 extends over 14 amino acids. The CDR3 DNA follows: TGTGCCAGCAGCTTCACGGCAGGGGCAGGGGGCTACACCTTC. This codes for CASSFTAGAGGYTF.

The chain is built from TRBV14 and TRBJ1-3, with D perhaps matching TRBD1 (5 bases). CDR3 length equals 14 residues. Germline loops: CDR1 SGHDN, CDR2 FVKESK. The V and J ends lost 5 bases and 0 bases respectively, with 8 bases between them. CDR3 sequence reads: CASSRGSSGNTIYF. CDR3 DNA sequence: TGTGCCAGCAGCAGGGGTAGCTCTGGAAACACCATATATTTT.

This chain links TRBV10-3 with TRBJ1-2; TRBD1 is a possible D gene (6 bases). This CDR3 has 16 amino acids. Trimming took off 4 bases at V and 2 bases at J, with 17 bases between the two ends. Germline V lookup: CDR1 ENHRY, CDR2 SYGVKD. The CDR3 DNA follows: TGTGCCATCAGTGCAGGGGCCGACGCCATCAACTATGGCTACACCTTC. Encoded protein: CAISAGADAINYGYTF.

This clone was seen a single time. This chain joins TRBV27 and TRBJ2-5, with 8 bases fitting TRBD1. The CDR3 contains 18 residues. V was clipped by 4 bases and J by 0 bases; unmatched bases: 13. Germline loops: CDR1 MNHEY, CDR2 SMNVEV (reference sequence). The CDR3 sequence: CASSSITGTGVNQETQYF. In DNA form, the CDR3 reads TGTGCCAGCAGTTCGATCACAGGGACAGGAGTGAACCAAGAGACCCAGTACTTC.

J is TRBJ1-4 and V is TRBV6-5; 8 positions match TRBD1. Germline lookup yields CDR1 MNHEY and CDR2 SVGAGI. The V segment lost 5 bases and the J segment 10 bases; nucleotides outside the gene matches: 0. The CDR3 totals 11 residues. The DNA of the CDR3 is TGTGCCAGCAGTGACAGGGGAAAACTGTTTTTT. It encodes CASSDRGKLFF.

This sequence joins TRBV5-1 and TRBJ1-2; a weak D match, TRBD1 (6 bases). Looked up from germline, CDR1 is SGHRS and CDR2 is YFSETQ. The CDR3 has 14 residues. Deletions cut 3 bases from V and 4 bases from J, with 13 bases between. Here the CDR3 DNA reads TGCGCCAGCAGCTCGAACGCAGGGGCCTATGGCTACACCTTC. Encoded protein: CASSSNAGAYGYTF.

This clone was counted only a few times. The V gene is TRBV4-2, the J gene TRBJ1-2, with D possibly being TRBD1 (6 bases). Trimming took 0 bases from V and 8 from J, leaving 16 bases between them. This CDR3 is 15 amino acids long. Germline CDR1 LGHNA, CDR2 YNFKEQ. CDR3 sequence: CASSQDSAGQWGYTF. The CDR3 DNA sequence: TGTGCCAGCAGCCAAGATTCGGCCGGACAGTGGGGCTACACCTTC.